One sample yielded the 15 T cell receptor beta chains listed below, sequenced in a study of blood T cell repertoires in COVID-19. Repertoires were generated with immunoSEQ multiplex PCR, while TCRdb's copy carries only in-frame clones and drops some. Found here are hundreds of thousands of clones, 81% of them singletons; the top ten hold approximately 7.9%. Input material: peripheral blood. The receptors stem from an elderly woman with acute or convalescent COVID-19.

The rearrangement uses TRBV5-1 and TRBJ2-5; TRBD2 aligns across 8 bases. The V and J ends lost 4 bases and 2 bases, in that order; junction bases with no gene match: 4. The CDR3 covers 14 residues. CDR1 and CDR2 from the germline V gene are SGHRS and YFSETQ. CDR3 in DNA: TGCGCCAGCAGCCCAAGCGGGGGACAAGAGACCCAGTACTTC. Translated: CASSPSGGQETQYF.

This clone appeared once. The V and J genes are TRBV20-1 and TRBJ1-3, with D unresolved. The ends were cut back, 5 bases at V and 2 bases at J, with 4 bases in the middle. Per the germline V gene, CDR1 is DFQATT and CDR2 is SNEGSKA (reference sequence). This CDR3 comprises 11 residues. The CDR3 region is CSAAPGNTIYF. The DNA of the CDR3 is TGCAGTGCTGCGCCTGGAAACACCATATATTTT.

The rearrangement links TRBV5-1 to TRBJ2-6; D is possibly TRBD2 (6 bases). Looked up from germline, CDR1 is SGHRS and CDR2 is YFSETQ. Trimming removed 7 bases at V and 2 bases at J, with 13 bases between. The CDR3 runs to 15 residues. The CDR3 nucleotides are TGCGCCAGCGGTGATGCTAGCGCTGGGGCCAACGTCCTGACTTTC. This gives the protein CASGDASAGANVLTF.

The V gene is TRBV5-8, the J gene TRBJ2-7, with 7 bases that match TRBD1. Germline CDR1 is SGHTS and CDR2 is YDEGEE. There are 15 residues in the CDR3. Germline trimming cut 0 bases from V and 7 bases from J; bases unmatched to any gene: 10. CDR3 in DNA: TGTGCCAGCAGCTTGGGTTTTCTTACAGGGGATGAGCAGTACTTC. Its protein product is CASSLGFLTGDEQYF.

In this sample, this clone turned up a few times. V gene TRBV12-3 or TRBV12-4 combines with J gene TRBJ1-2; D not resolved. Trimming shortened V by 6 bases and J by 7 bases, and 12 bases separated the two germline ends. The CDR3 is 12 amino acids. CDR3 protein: CASSLGRFGYTF. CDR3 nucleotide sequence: TGTGCCAGCAGCCTGGGCCGCTTTGGCTACACCTTC.

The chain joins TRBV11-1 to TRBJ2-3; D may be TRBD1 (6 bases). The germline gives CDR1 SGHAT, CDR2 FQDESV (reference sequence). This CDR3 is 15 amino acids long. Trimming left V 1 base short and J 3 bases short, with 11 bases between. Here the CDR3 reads CASSLGGDTTDTQYF. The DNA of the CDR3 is TGTGCCAGCAGCTTAGGAGGGGACACGACAGATACGCAGTATTTT.

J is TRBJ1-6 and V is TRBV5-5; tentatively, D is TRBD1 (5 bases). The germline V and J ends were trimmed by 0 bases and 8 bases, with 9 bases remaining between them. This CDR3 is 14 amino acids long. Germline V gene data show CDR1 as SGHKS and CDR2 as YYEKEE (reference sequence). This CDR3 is CASSLAGGDSPLHF. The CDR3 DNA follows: TGTGCCAGCAGCTTGGCCGGGGGTGATTCACCCCTCCACTTT.

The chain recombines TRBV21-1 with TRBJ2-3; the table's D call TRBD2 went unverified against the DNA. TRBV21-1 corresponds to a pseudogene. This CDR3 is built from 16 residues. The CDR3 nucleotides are TGTGCCAGCAGCAAACGGAGGCATGACTTCACAGATACGCAGTATTTT. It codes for CASSKRRHDFTDTQYF.

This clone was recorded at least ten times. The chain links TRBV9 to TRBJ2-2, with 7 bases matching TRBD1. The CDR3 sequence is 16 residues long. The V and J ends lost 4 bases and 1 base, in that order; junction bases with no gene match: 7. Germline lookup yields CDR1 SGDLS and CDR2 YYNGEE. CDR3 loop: CASSISTGWNTGELFF. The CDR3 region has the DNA TGTGCCAGCAGCATTTCGACAGGGTGGAACACCGGGGAGCTGTTTTTT.

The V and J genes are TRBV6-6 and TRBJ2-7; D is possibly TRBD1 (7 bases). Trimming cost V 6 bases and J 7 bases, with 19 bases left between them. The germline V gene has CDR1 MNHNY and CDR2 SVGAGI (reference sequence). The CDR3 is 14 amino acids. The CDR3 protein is CASSPNPQGREQYF. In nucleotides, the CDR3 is TGTGCCAGCAGCCCAAATCCACAGGGGAGGGAGCAGTACTTC.

The CDR3 bases are TGTGCCAGCAGCCAAGATAAGGGAGTAGGTTCACCCCTCCACTTT. Protein sequence: CASSQDKGVGSPLHF. The chain carries TRBV3-1 (or the pseudogene TRBV3-2) and TRBJ1-6; D unresolved. Trimming stripped 0 bases from V and 9 bases from J, with 12 bases between. Germline lookup yields CDR1 LGHDT and CDR2 YNNKEL (reference sequence). This CDR3 region has 15 residues.

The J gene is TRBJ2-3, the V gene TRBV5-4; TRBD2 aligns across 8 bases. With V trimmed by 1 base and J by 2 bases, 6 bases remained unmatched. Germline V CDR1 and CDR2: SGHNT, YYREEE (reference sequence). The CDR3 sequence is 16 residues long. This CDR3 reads CASSLKAGGNTDTQYF. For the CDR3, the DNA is TGTGCCAGCAGCTTGAAGGCGGGGGGCAACACAGATACGCAGTATTTT.

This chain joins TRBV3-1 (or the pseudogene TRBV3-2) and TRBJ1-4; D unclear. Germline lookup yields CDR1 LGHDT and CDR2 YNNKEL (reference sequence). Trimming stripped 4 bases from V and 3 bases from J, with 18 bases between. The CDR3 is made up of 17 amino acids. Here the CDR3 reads CASSPLSPGGPNEKLFF. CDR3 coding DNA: TGTGCCAGCAGCCCCCTGTCGCCGGGAGGGCCTAATGAAAAACTGTTTTTT.

DNA of the CDR3: TGCAGTGGCGCGGCACCTCACGAGCAGTACTTC. It yields the protein CSGAAPHEQYF. The V call is TRBV20-1, the J call TRBJ2-7; no clear D. The CDR3 is 11 residues long. Germline V CDR1 and CDR2: DFQATT, SNEGSKA (reference sequence). Between the trimmed V and J ends, which lost 7 bases and 5 bases, there was a span of 12 bases.

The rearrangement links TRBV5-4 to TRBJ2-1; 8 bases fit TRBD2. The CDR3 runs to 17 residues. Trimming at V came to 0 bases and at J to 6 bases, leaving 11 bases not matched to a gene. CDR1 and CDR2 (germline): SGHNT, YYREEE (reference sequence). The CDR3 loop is CASSLDSSAGVSNEQFF. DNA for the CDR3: TGTGCCAGCAGCTTGGATTCTTCAGCGGGAGTTAGCAATGAGCAGTTCTTC.